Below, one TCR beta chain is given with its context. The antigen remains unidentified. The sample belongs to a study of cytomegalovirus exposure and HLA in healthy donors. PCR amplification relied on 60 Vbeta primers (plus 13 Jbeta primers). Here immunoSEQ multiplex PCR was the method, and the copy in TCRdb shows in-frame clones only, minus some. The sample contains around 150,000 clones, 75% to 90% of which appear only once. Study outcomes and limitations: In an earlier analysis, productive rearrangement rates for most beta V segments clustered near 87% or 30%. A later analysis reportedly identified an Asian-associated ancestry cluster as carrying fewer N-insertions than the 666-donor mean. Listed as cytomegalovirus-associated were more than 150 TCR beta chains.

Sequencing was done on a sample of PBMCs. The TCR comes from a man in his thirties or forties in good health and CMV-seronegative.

Here the CDR3 DNA reads TGTGCCAGCAGCTTGGAAGTGGGGGCCCATGGCTACACCTTC. Its translation is CASSLEVGAHGYTF. The gene calls are TRBV5-4 and TRBJ1-2; possible D gene TRBD1, 6 bases. Germline CDR1 is SGHNT and CDR2 is YYREEE (reference sequence). The CDR3 sequence is 14 residues long. V was pared by 0 bases and J by 6 bases, with 12 bases between.